The clone carrying this TCR beta chain was observed a single time. This specimen comes from a study of CD8 T cells in Susac syndrome. This CDR3 region has 15 residues. The ends lost 1 base at V and 4 bases at J; junction bases unmatched: 8. Germline CDR1 and CDR2: DFQATT and SNEGSKA (reference sequence). High-throughput TCR beta sequencing covered peripheral CD8+ and CD4+ T cells. Both CD4+ and CD8+ T cells were negatively isolated, and TEMRA cells underwent FACS enrichment. Reverse transcription of roughly 0.5 to 1 ug RNA was performed with random hexamers. TCRdb analysed the immunoSEQ multiplex PCR reads with MiXCR anew, one entry per CDR3 protein. The table lists more than 100,000 distinct CDR3 sequences, about 95% of them singletons.

The sequence was collected from a human donor in good health. The chain uses TRBV20-1 and TRBJ2-7, with 9 bases lining up with TRBD2. The sequenced sample was CD4+ T cells from PBMCs. CDR3 sequence: CSARVGASGTYEQYF. In DNA form, the CDR3 reads TGCAGTGCTAGAGTGGGAGCTAGCGGGACGTACGAGCAGTACTTC.